The 14 T cell receptor beta chains given below trace back to one sample, sequenced in a study of beta chain features in type 1 diabetes (dated by TCRdb to about 2018). The library was built by means of the immunoSEQ multiplex PCR assay. The entire amount of isolated RNA was reverse transcribed using the High Capacity cDNA Reverse Transcription Kit, so the sequenced TCRB transcripts were expressed ones. This is the immuneACCESS table as TCRdb keeps it, with only in-frame sequences that have V and J called. A part of the clones is gone; compared with another copy, unresolved V genes explain less than half, and the rest is unexplained. The sample contains hundreds of thousands of clones, 13% to 15% of them found a single time. The ten largest make up roughly 7% of the sample. The sequencing sample was made of central memory CD4+ T cells from blood. These receptors were obtained from a man aged 30 to 39 in good health.

This clone has just a few counts. This sequence joins TRBV28 and TRBJ2-7; D perhaps matches TRBD2 (6 bases). The V gene's germline CDR1 is MDHEN and CDR2 SYDVKM. The CDR3 is 12 residues long. Trimming cost V 7 bases and J 4 bases, with 11 bases left between them. CDR3 coding DNA: TGTGCCAGCAACCGGGACTCTTACGAGCAGTACGTC. This translates into CASNRDSYEQYV.

This rearrangement joins TRBV5-1 to TRBJ2-2; tentatively, D is TRBD1 or TRBD2 (5 bases each). The CDR3 is 14 residues long. The germline V gene encodes CDR1 SGHRS and CDR2 YFSETQ. Trimming removed 0 bases at V and 14 bases at J, with 17 bases between. The CDR3 DNA follows: TGCGCCAGCAGCTTGGCCGAGGGGCTGAGGAACCTGTTTTTT. Translation gives CASSLAEGLRNLFF.

This sequence joins TRBV7-9 and TRBJ1-4; the D gene is possibly TRBD1 (5 bases). Deletions cut 0 bases from V and 7 bases from J, with 9 bases between. Germline CDR1 and CDR2: SEHNR and FQNEAQ (reference sequence). This CDR3 region has 14 residues. In DNA form, the CDR3 reads TGTGCCAGCAGCTTAGCGCAGGGAAGTGAAAAACTGTTTTTT. Translation gives CASSLAQGSEKLFF.

This clone was seen a handful of times. J is TRBJ1-2 and V is TRBV4-2, with D possibly TRBD1 on 6 matching bases. The CDR3 is 14 amino acids. Germline V gene sequence: CDR1 LGHNA, CDR2 YNFKEQ. V lost 5 bases and J lost 5, with 15 bases in between. The CDR3 sequence: CASSLRGSRYGYTF. The CDR3 nucleotides read TGTGCCAGCAGCTTAAGGGGGTCCCGATATGGCTACACCTTC.

The chain combines TRBV11-2 with TRBJ1-1; D remains ambiguous. CDR1 is SGHAT and CDR2 is FQNNGV in the germline V gene. There are 13 residues in the CDR3. Between the trimmed V and J ends, which lost 5 bases and 9 bases, there was a span of 16 bases. CDR3 DNA: TGTGCCAGCAGCCCCCCGGGTATCCAGAAAGCTTTCTTT. Amino acids: CASSPPGIQKAFF.

J is TRBJ2-5 and V is TRBV30; 10 nucleotides line up with TRBD2. The CDR3 runs to 13 residues. V shed 8 bases, J shed 5 bases, and the junction held 8 bases outside the gene matches. Germline CDR1 GTSNPN, CDR2 SVGIG (reference sequence). The CDR3 here is CASTRAGGETQYF. CDR3 in DNA: TGTGCCAGCACAAGAGCGGGAGGGGAGACCCAGTACTTC.

This clone showed up just a few times. This sequence joins TRBV7-9 and TRBJ1-1; D remains unclear. There are 13 residues in the CDR3. V was pared by 0 bases and J by 6 bases, with 8 bases between. Germline lookup yields CDR1 SEHNR and CDR2 FQNEAQ (reference sequence). Here the CDR3 DNA reads TGTGCCAGCAGCTTAGCGTGGGCAGCTGAAGCTTTCTTT. Protein sequence: CASSLAWAAEAFF.

The V and J genes are TRBV7-3 and TRBJ2-3, with a tentative D call TRBD1 (5 bases). Deletions cut 3 bases from V and 2 bases from J, with 9 bases between. Germline loops: CDR1 SGHTA, CDR2 FQGTGA. This CDR3 has 14 amino acids. As DNA, the CDR3 is TGTGCCAGCAGCTTGGACACAAACACAGATACGCAGTATTTT. Translation: CASSLDTNTDTQYF.

The sample holds a few counts of this clone. This chain links TRBV19 with TRBJ2-5, with no clear D. Germline CDR1 and CDR2: LNHDA and SQIVND (reference sequence). The CDR3 is 13 amino acids. Trimming pared 0 bases from V and 4 bases from J, leaving 6 bases between. Here the CDR3 reads CASSIDRGETQYF. In nucleotides, the CDR3 is TGTGCCAGTAGTATAGATCGCGGAGAGACCCAGTACTTC.

This clone was counted between two and nine times. The rearrangement links TRBV15 to TRBJ1-3; 7 bases line up with TRBD1. Germline-derived CDR1 and CDR2 are LNHNV and YYDKDF (reference sequence). Unmatched junction bases numbered 13, after V lost 0 bases and J lost 5 bases. The CDR3 consists of 18 residues. This CDR3 reads CATSRDRMSGQARNTIYF. CDR3 bases: TGTGCCACCAGCAGAGATCGTATGAGTGGACAGGCAAGAAACACCATATATTTT.

This chain uses TRBV9 with TRBJ2-1; 9 bases align to TRBD2. This CDR3 is built from 15 residues. V dropped 3 bases and J dropped 10; count of bases not matched to a gene: 11. Germline V CDR1 and CDR2: SGDLS, YYNGEE. CDR3 protein: CASSGRLAALQEQFF. In DNA form, the CDR3 reads TGTGCCAGCAGCGGAAGACTAGCGGCTCTACAGGAGCAGTTCTTC.

V usage is TRBV9 and J usage is TRBJ2-3; 9 bases agree with TRBD1. The V and J ends lost 3 bases and 5 bases, in that order; junction bases with no gene match: 1. Germline V gene data show CDR1 as SGDLS and CDR2 as YYNGEE. The CDR3 spans 13 residues. The CDR3 loop reads CASSGDREDTQYF. CDR3 sequence (DNA): TGTGCCAGCAGCGGGGACAGGGAAGATACGCAGTATTTT.

This chain connects TRBV5-6 to TRBJ2-3; 10 nucleotides agree with TRBD1. The CDR3 spans 14 residues. Germline CDR1 SGHDT, CDR2 YYEEEE. J gave up 8 bases and V 4 bases, and 7 bases lay outside the gene matches. The CDR3 spells CASSPGQGFFTQYF. Written as DNA, the CDR3 is TGTGCCAGCAGCCCGGGACAGGGGTTCTTTACGCAGTATTTT.

About this clone itself: Within the sample, other DNA sequences also encode this same CDR3. The chain uses TRBV9 and TRBJ2-3, with 11 bases matching TRBD1. The CDR3 runs 16 residues. V lost 4 bases and J lost 0; bases outside the gene matches: 4. Germline V gives CDR1 SGDLS, CDR2 YYNGEE. The CDR3 DNA is TGTGCCAGCAGCCCAAGGACAGGGGGCAGCACAGATACGCAGTATTTT. The encoded protein is CASSPRTGGSTDTQYF.